The table lists the clone carrying this T cell receptor beta chain with many counts. CDR1 is MNHEY, CDR2 SVGAGI, per germline. V lost 0 bases, J lost 7 bases, and 20 bases stayed unmatched. This CDR3 region has 19 residues. This sample is drawn from a study of read filtering for tumor transcriptome and immune sequencing. This library used approximately 370 ng RNA and molecular barcoded adaptors spanning alpha/delta and beta/gamma chains. In TCRdb, the reads were re-called with MiXCR into one record per CDR3 protein. The sample records about 9,100 distinct CDR3 sequences, about 15% being singletons. The specimen was a population of CD138-negative cells sorted from bone marrow. This clonotype originated in a donor aged 40 or over with multiple myeloma. V gene TRBV6-5 combines with J gene TRBJ2-7; 8 bases align to TRBD2. Here the CDR3 DNA reads TGTGCCAGCAGTTACTCGATATCGGTCTTGACTAGCGCCTTGGGGGAGCAGTACTTC. It yields the protein CASSYSISVLTSALGEQYF.